This TCR beta chain derives from a study of OX40 agonist ivuxolimab in advanced cancers. Study-wide context: The costimulatory receptor OX40 (CD134) was targeted by ivuxolimab, a fully human IgG2 agonistic monoclonal antibody. Intravenous ivuxolimab was administered to patients every 2 weeks at six dose levels: 0.01, 0.1, 0.3, 1.5, 3 and 10 mg/kg. Of the 50 or so patients in dose escalation, some 20 had hepatocellular carcinoma, approximately 15 had melanoma, 9 had renal cell carcinoma and 9 had head and neck cancer. In the dose-escalation cohort, 82.7% of patients were male, and the mean age was around 60 years, with a range of about 23 to 90. Patients were allowed to have had prior anti-PD-1, anti-PD-L1 or anti-CTLA-4 therapy, and more than 35% of the dose-escalation patients had been treated with checkpoint inhibitors. Partial responses occurred in three dose-escalation patients: two with cutaneous melanoma and one with hepatocellular carcinoma. The purpose of peripheral TCRbeta sequencing was to test whether ivuxolimab changed TCR sequence diversity and led to clonal T-cell expansion. The paper describes the monotherapy dose-escalation part (N of about 57 patients) of the phase I trial of ivuxolimab. General findings and caveats noted by the study authors: Antigen specificity was not determined for the clonally expanded peripheral T cells. Partial responders in the 0.1-3.0 mg/kg groups had among the lowest normalized peripheral clonal expansion, especially among CD8+ T cells. At doses of 0.1 to 3.0 mg/kg, clonal expansion of both CD4+ and CD8+ T cells in blood was seen between baseline and week 6. Low levels of normalized T-cell clonal expansion were also seen in some patients who did not respond. On average, CD8+ T cells showed more expanded clones than CD4+ T cells after ivuxolimab.

Genomic DNA was extracted from sorted cells for sequencing of the TCRbeta CDR3 region. The immunoSEQ Assay was used for sequencing of TCRbeta CDR3 regions. TCRdb obtained this table from immuneACCESS and retained in-frame rearrangements with V and J assigned. These tables miss some clones; where compared with another copy, unresolved V genes account for less than half of the shortfall, and the remainder is unexplained. The sample profile shows about 60,000 clones; 91% of them were found once. The ten most abundant clones make up around 1.8% of the sample. Per the germline V gene, MDHEN is the CDR1 and SYDVKM is the CDR2. Counted from cysteine to phenylalanine, this CDR3 has 13 amino acids. Here the CDR3 DNA is all that survives: 39 bases in frame from base 1. V and J are truncated by 5 bases and 5 bases respectively, leaving an intervening sequence of 12 bases. Patients with autoimmune disease history or receiving systemic immunosuppression were excluded from the trial. In every dose cohort, peripheral blood was drawn for TCR sequencing at baseline, cycle 4 day 1, and cycle 7 day 1. The samples were drawn from a first-in-human, open-label, multicenter phase I dose-escalation trial of ivuxolimab. Adults with locally advanced or metastatic melanoma, renal cell, hepatocellular, or head and neck squamous cell carcinoma were enrolled in the trial. CD4+ and CD8+ T cells were sorted separately from peripheral blood before TCR sequencing.

As for this clone: Its antigen is currently not known. There are no base qualities to consult, and no much larger clone falls within one base.

This chain is built from TRBV28 and TRBJ1-1; the D gene is possibly TRBD1, with 5 bases matching. The sequence was collected from an adult with an advanced solid tumor such as melanoma, head and neck, liver or kidney cancer. The sequencing here drew on CD4+ or CD8+ T cells sorted from blood, taken in a trial of the OX40 agonist ivuxolimab. CDR3 region: CASSGAFGTEAFF. The nucleotide sequence is TGTGCCAGCAGTGGGGCCTTTGGGACTGAAGCTTTCTTT.